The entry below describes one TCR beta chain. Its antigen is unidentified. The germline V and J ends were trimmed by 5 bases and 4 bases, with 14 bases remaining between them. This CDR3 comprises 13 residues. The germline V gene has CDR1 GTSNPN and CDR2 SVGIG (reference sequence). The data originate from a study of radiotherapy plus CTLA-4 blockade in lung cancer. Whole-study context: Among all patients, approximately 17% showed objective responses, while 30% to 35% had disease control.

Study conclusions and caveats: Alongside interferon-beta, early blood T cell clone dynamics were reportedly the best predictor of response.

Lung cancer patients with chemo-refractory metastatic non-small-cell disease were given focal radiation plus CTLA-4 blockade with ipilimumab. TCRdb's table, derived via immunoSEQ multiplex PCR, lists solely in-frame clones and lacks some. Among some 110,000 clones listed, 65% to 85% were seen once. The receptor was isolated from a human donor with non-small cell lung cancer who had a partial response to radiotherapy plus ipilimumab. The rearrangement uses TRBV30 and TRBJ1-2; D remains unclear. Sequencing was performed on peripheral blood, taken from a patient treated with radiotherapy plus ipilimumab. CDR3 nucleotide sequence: TGTGCCTGGGGGAGGGCAGTCGGCTATGGCTACACCTTC. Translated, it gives CAWGRAVGYGYTF.